This TCR beta chain derives from a study of T cells after yellow fever vaccination. A note on this clonotype: Its specificity is unknown.

Findings of the study overall: Reappearing after the booster were most of the clones from primary vaccination (about 95% CD4, around 90% CD8).

TCRdb re-derived calls from the 5' RACE reads in MiXCR, one entry per CDR3 protein. Of just under 600,000 distinct CDR3 sequences listed, about 14% were seen once; the top ten hold over 12%. The V gene's germline CDR1 is SEHNR and CDR2 FQNEAQ (reference sequence). This CDR3 has 14 amino acids. V dropped 5 bases and J dropped 5; count of bases not matched to a gene: 7. The genes are TRBV7-9 and TRBJ2-5; 8 bases map to TRBD1. Sequencing was performed on PBMCs, taken on the day of the yellow fever booster vaccination. This sequence was found in a man aged 30 to 39 who received the YFV17D yellow fever vaccine. Written as DNA, the CDR3 is TGTGCCAGCAGCAAAGGACAGGGAAGGGAGACCCAGTACTTC. Residues: CASSKGQGRETQYF.